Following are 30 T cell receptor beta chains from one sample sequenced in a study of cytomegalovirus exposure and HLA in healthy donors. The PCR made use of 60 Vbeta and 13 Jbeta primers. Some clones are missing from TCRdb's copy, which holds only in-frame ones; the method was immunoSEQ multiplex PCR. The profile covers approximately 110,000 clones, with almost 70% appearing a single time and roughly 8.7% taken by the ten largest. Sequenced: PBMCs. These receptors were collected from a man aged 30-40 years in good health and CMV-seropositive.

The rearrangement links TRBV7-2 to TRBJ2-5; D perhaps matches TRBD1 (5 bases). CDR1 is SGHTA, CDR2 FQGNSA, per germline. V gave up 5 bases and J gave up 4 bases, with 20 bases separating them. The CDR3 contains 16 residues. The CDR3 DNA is TGTGCCAGCAGCATTGACAGTTTCTTCACTGGAGAGACCCAGTACTTC. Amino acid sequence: CASSIDSFFTGETQYF.

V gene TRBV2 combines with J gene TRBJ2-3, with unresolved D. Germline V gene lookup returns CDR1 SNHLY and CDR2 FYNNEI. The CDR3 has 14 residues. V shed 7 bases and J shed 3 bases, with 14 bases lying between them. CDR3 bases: TGTGCCAGCACCAGAATCTCTAGGACAGATACGCAGTATTTT. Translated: CASTRISRTDTQYF.

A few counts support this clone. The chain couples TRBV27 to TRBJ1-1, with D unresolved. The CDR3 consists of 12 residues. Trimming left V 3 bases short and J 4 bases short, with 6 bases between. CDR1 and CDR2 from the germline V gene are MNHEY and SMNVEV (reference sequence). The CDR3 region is CASSFAGTEAFF. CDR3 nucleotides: TGTGCCAGCAGTTTTGCGGGCACTGAAGCTTTCTTT.

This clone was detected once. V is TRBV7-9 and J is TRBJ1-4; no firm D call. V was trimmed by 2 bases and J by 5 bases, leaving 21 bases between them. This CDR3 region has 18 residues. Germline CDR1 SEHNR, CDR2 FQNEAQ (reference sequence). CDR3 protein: CASSLLDAPNGRNEKLFF. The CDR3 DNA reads TGTGCCAGCAGCTTATTAGACGCACCGAACGGGAGAAATGAAAAACTGTTTTTT.

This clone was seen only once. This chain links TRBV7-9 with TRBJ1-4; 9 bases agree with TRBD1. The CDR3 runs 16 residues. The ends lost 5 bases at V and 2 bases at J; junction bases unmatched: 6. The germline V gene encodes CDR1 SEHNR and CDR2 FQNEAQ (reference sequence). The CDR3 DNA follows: TGTGCCAGCAGCCCGACAGGGGGGAGGACTAATGAAAAACTGTTTTTT. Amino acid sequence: CASSPTGGRTNEKLFF.

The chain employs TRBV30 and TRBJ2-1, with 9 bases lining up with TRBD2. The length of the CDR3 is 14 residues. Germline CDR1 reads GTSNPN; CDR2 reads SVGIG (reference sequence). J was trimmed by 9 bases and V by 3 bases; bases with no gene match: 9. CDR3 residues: CAWSRTSVSGEQFF. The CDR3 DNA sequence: TGTGCCTGGAGCCGGACTAGCGTGAGCGGTGAGCAGTTCTTC.

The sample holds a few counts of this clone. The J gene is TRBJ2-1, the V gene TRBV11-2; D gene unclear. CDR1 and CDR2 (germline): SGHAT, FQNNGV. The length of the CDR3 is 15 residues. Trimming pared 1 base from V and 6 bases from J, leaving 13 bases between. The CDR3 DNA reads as TGTGCCAGCAGCTTAGCCCCTCTCCCCAGCAATGAGCAGTTCTTC. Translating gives CASSLAPLPSNEQFF. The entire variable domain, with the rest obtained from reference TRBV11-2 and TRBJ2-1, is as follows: EAGVAQSPRYKIIEKRQSVAFWCNPISGHATLYWYQQILGQGPKLLIQFQNNGVVDDSQLPKDRFSAERLKGVDSTLKIQPAKLEDSAVYLCASSLAPLPSNEQFFGPGTRLTVL.

The CDR3 here is CASSLDNRGYQPQHF. The CDR3 DNA reads as TGTGCCAGCAGCTTAGATAACAGGGGCTATCAGCCCCAGCATTTT. The rearrangement links TRBV11-2 to TRBJ1-5, with 7 bases identical to TRBD1. This CDR3 has 15 amino acids. The germline gives CDR1 SGHAT, CDR2 FQNNGV. Trimming removed 0 bases from V and 5 bases from J; junction bases left unmatched: 4.

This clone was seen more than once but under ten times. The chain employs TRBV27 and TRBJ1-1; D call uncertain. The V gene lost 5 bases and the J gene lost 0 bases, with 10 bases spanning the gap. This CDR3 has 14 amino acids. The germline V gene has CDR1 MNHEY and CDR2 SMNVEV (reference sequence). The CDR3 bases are TGTGCCAGCAGTCCGACTTTGTTGAACACTGAAGCTTTCTTT. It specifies CASSPTLLNTEAFF.

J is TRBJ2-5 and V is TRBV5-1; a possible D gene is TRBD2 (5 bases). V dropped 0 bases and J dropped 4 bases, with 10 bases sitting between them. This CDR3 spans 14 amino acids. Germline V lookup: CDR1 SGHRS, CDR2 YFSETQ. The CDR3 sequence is CASSLASGLETQYF. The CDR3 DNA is TGCGCCAGCAGCTTGGCGTCGGGGTTAGAGACCCAGTACTTC.

Here the CDR3 reads CASSSPPSGRRIRTDTQYF. DNA of the CDR3: TGTGCCAGCAGCTCACCCCCTAGCGGGCGCCGCATACGCACAGATACGCAGTATTTT. This chain uses TRBV7-2 with TRBJ2-3; 8 nucleotides agree with TRBD2. Germline values: CDR1 SGHTA, CDR2 FQGNSA. J was trimmed by 1 base and V by 4 bases; bases with no gene match: 16. This CDR3 comprises 19 residues.

The CDR3: CASSLASGGETQYF. Here the CDR3 DNA reads TGTGCCAGCAGCTTGGCCTCAGGGGGCGAGACCCAGTACTTC. This chain links TRBV5-4 with TRBJ2-5; 8 bases map to TRBD1. The length of the CDR3 is 14 residues. Germline V gene data show CDR1 as SGHNT and CDR2 as YYREEE (reference sequence). The V segment lost 0 bases and the J segment 5 bases; nucleotides outside the gene matches: 3. Full variable domain (outside the CDR3, taken from reference TRBV5-4 and TRBJ2-5): ETGVTQSPTHLIKTRGQQVTLRCSSQSGHNTVSWYQQALGQGPQFIFQYYREEENGRGNFPPRFSGLQFPNYSSELNVNALELDDSALYLCASSLASGGETQYFGPGTRLLVL.

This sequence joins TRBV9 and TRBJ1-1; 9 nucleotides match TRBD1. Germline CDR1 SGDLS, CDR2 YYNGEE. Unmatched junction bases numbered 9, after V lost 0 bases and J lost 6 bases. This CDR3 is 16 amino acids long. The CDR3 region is CASSVGEGQGKAEAFF. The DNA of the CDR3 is TGTGCCAGCAGCGTAGGTGAGGGACAGGGTAAGGCTGAAGCTTTCTTT. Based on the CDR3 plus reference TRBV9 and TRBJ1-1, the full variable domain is DSGVTQTPKHLITATGQRVTLRCSPRSGDLSVYWYQQSLDQGLQFLIQYYNGEERAKGNILERFSAQQFPDLHSELNLSSLELGDSALYFCASSVGEGQGKAEAFFGQGTRLTVV.

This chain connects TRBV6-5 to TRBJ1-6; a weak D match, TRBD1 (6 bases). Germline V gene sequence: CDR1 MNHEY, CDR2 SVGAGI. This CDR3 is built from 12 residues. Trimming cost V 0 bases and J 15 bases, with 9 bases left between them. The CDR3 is CASSYSTGNLHF. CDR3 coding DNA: TGTGCCAGCAGTTACTCAACAGGGAACCTCCACTTT.

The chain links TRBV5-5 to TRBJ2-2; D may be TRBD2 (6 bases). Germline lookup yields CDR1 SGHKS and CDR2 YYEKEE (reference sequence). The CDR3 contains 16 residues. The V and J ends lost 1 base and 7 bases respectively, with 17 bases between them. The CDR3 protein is CASSLYPSGEHGELFF. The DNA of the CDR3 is TGTGCCAGCAGCTTGTATCCGTCGGGGGAACACGGGGAGCTGTTTTTT.

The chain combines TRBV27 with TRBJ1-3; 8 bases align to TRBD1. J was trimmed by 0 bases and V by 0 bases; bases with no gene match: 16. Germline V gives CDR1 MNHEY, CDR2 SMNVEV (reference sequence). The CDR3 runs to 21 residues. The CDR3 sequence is CASSLSGWTGTSSLSGNTIYF. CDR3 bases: TGTGCCAGCAGTTTATCGGGATGGACAGGGACTTCCTCTCTCTCTGGAAACACCATATATTTT.

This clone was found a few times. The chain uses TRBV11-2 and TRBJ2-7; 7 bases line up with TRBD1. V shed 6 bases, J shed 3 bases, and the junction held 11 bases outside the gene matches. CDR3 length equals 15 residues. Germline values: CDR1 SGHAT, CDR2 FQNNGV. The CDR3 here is CASSGDGTADYEQYF. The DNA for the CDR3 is TGTGCCAGCAGTGGGGACGGGACAGCCGACTACGAGCAGTACTTC.

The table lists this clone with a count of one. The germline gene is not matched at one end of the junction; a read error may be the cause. The CDR3 DNA sequence: TGTGCTAGCAGCTTAGCCAGCGGGCTGGAGACCCAGTACTTC. Protein: CASSLASGLETQYF. The rearrangement joins TRBV7-7 to TRBJ2-5; tentative D call: TRBD2 (6 bases). This CDR3 is 14 amino acids long. Germline loops: CDR1 SSHAT, CDR2 FNYEAQ (reference sequence).

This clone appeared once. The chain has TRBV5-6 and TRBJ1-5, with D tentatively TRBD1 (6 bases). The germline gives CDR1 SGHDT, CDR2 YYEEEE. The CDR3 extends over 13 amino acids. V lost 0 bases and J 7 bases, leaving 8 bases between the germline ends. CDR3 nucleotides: TGTGCCAGCAGCTTGGGGGGGGGCCAGCCCCAGCATTTT. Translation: CASSLGGGQPQHF.

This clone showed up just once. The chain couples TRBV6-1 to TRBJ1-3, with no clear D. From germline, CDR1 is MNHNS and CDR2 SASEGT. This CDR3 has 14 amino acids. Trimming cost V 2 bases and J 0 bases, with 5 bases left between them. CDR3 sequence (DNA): TGTGCCAGCAGTGAACGGTCCTCTGGAAACACCATATATTTT. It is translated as CASSERSSGNTIYF.

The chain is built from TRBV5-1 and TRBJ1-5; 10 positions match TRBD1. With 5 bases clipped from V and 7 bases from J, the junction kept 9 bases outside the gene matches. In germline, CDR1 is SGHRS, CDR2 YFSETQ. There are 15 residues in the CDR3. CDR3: CASRQGTGAGQPQHF. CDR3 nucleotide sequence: TGCGCCAGCAGGCAAGGGACAGGGGCTGGGCAGCCCCAGCATTTT. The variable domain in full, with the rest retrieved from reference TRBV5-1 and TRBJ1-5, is KAGVTQTPRYLIKTRGQQVTLSCSPISGHRSVSWYQQTPGQGLQFLFEYFSETQRNKGNFPGRFSGRQFSNSRSEMNVSTLELGDSALYLCASRQGTGAGQPQHFGDGTRLSIL.

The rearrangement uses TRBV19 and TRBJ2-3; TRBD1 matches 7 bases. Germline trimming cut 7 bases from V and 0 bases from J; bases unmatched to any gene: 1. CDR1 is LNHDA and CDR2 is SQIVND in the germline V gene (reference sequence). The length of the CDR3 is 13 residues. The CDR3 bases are TGTGCCAGTAACAGGGGCAGCACAGATACGCAGTATTTT. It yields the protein CASNRGSTDTQYF.

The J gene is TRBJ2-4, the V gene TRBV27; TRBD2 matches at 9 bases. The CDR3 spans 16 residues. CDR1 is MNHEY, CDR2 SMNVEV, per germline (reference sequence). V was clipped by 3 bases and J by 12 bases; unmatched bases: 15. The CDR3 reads CASSFSGRLAYDSQYF. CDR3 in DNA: TGTGCCAGCAGTTTTAGCGGGAGACTGGCCTACGACAGTCAGTACTTC.

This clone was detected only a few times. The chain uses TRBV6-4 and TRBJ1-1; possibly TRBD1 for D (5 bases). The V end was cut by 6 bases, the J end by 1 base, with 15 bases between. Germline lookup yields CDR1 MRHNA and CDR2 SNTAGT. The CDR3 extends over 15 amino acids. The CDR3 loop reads CASSQGGFGNTEAFF. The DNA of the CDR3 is TGTGCCAGCAGCCAGGGAGGGTTTGGGAACACTGAAGCTTTCTTT.

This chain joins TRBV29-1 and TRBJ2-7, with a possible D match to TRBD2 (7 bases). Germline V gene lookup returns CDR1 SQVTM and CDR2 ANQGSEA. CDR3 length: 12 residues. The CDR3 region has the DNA TGCACCCCGTGGGGGGGCGAGGGCGAGCAGTACGTC. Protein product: CTPWGGEGEQYV.

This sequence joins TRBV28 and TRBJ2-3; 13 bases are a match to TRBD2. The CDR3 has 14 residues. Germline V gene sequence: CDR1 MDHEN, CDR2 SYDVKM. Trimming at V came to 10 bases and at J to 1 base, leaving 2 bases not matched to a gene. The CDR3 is CATGTSGGTDTQYF. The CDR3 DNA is TGTGCCACTGGGACTAGCGGGGGCACAGATACGCAGTATTTT.

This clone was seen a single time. The CDR3 nucleotides read TGCGCCAGCAAGGAGACAGGGAATAAGAACTATGGCTACACCTTC. Its protein product is CASKETGNKNYGYTF. The V and J genes are TRBV5-1 and TRBJ1-2; TRBD1 matches at 7 bases. Germline CDR1 is SGHRS and CDR2 is YFSETQ. The CDR3 runs to 15 residues. V shed 6 bases and J 2 bases; nucleotides not matched to a gene: 10.

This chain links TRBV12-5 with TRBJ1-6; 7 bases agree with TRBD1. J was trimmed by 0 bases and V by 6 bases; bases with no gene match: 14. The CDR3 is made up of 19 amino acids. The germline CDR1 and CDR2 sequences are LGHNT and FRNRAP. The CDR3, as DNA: TGTGCTAGTGGAATTACGCACAGGGGTCGCCTCTCCTATAATTCACCCCTCCACTTT. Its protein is CASGITHRGRLSYNSPLHF. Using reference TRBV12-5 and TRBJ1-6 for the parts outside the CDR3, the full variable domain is DARVTQTPRHKVTEMGQEVTMRCQPILGHNTVFWYRQTMMQGLELLAYFRNRAPLDDSGMPKDRFSAEMPDATLATLKIQPSEPRDSAVYFCASGITHRGRLSYNSPLHFGNGTRLTVT.

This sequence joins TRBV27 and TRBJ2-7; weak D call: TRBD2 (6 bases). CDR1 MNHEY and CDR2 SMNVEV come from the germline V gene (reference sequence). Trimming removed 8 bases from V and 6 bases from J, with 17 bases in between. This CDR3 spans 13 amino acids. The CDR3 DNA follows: TGTGCCAGCGGGAGACTAGAATTCTCCGAGCAGTACTTC. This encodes CASGRLEFSEQYF.

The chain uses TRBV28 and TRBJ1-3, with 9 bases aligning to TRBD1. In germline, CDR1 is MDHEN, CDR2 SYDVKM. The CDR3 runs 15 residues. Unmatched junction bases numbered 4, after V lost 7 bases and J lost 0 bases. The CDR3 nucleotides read TGTGCCAGCATCCCGACAGGGGGCTCTGGAAACACCATATATTTT. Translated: CASIPTGGSGNTIYF.